This entry lists 18 T cell receptor beta chains sequenced from one sample in a study of preoperative IRX-2 immunotherapy in early breast cancer. The treatment: preoperative locoregional IRX-2 cytokine immunotherapy. Profiling relied on immunoSEQ multiplex PCR, and the TCRdb table lists in-frame clones only, not all of them. The table includes over 25,000 clones, roughly 80% detected once. This material consisted of lymph node tissue, taken from a patient treated with IRX-2 immunotherapy. These receptors all stem from a human donor with breast cancer.

This chain connects TRBV7-7 to TRBJ1-4; D perhaps matches TRBD1 (6 bases). V was shortened by 5 bases and J by 4 bases, with 11 bases between the two germline ends. CDR3 length: 14 amino acids. Germline V gene lookup returns CDR1 SSHAT and CDR2 FNYEAQ (reference sequence). In DNA form, the CDR3 reads TGTGCCAGCAGCCCGACAGGACTTAATGAAAAACTGTTTTTT. Its protein product is CASSPTGLNEKLFF.

V gene TRBV28 combines with J gene TRBJ1-3; possible D gene TRBD1, 5 bases. CDR1 is MDHEN, CDR2 SYDVKM, per germline. V was clipped by 3 bases and J by 5 bases, with 14 bases between them. The CDR3 is 15 amino acids. This chain's CDR3 is CASSFGGDVRNTIYF. CDR3 in DNA: TGTGCCAGCAGTTTTGGGGGGGATGTTCGAAACACCATATATTTT.

The rearrangement links TRBV5-1 to TRBJ1-6; 8 positions match TRBD1. CDR1 and CDR2 (germline): SGHRS, YFSETQ. This CDR3 is built from 16 residues. The ends lost 4 bases at V and 7 bases at J; junction bases unmatched: 10. DNA for the CDR3: TGCGCCAGCAGCCCTCAACCGACAGGGGAGAATTCACCCCTCCACTTT. Amino acids: CASSPQPTGENSPLHF.

The chain is built from TRBV5-1 and TRBJ2-3; 7 bases match TRBD1. V was clipped by 0 bases and J by 3 bases; unmatched bases: 7. Germline loops: CDR1 SGHRS, CDR2 YFSETQ. CDR3 length equals 16 residues. In DNA form, the CDR3 reads TGCGCCAGCAGCTTGGGCAGGGGGTTAGGAACAGATACGCAGTATTTT. It yields the protein CASSLGRGLGTDTQYF.

The CDR3 bases are TGCAGCGTTGAAGGTCTGGTCCTAAACACTGAAGCTTTCTTT. It codes for CSVEGLVLNTEAFF. V is TRBV29-1 and J is TRBJ1-1; no clear D gene. V gave up 1 base and J gave up 2 bases, with 11 bases separating them. Germline V gene data show CDR1 as SQVTM and CDR2 as ANQGSEA. This CDR3 has 14 residues.

This clone was seen only a few times. The chain carries TRBV15 and TRBJ2-3; perhaps TRBD1 as D (5 bases). This CDR3 has 18 residues. V lost 1 base to trimming and J lost 1 base, with 18 bases between them. Germline V gives CDR1 LNHNV, CDR2 YYDKDF (reference sequence). The DNA for the CDR3 is TGTGCCACCAGCAGAGCAGGGTCTCCAGTCATTGGCACAGATACGCAGTATTTT. Its translation: CATSRAGSPVIGTDTQYF.

The chain joins TRBV25-1 to TRBJ1-1; no definite D call. Trimming took 1 base from V and 10 from J, leaving 10 bases between them. The CDR3 contains 12 residues. The germline gives CDR1 MGHDK, CDR2 SYGVNS. CDR3 protein: CASSEFNRAAFF. The DNA for the CDR3 is TGTGCCAGCAGTGAATTTAATCGGGCAGCTTTCTTT.

The J gene is TRBJ2-1, the V gene TRBV22-1; the tabulated D call, TRBD2, remains unverified against the DNA. TRBV22-1 is a known pseudogene. This CDR3 has 14 residues. The CDR3 loop reads CASSVGGANNEQFF. DNA of the CDR3: TGTGCCAGCAGCGTGGGGGGGGCGAACAATGAGCAGTTCTTC.

The gene calls are TRBV1 and TRBJ2-2; the D segment call TRBD1 is taken from the table without a DNA check. TRBV1 is noted as a pseudogene. The CDR3 contains 17 residues. The CDR3 reads CASSQQPGHWDTGELFF. CDR3 in DNA: TGCGCCAGCAGCCAACAACCAGGACACTGGGACACCGGGGAGCTGTTTTTT.

V usage is TRBV5-1 and J usage is TRBJ1-3; weak D call: TRBD1 (5 bases). V was pared by 4 bases and J by 4 bases, with 15 bases between. This CDR3 is 15 amino acids long. CDR1 and CDR2 (germline): SGHRS, YFSETQ. CDR3 region: CASSDGWGLGNTIYF. The CDR3, as DNA: TGCGCCAGCAGCGACGGTTGGGGGTTGGGAAACACCATATATTTT.

The chain carries TRBV30 and TRBJ1-5; 11 positions match TRBD1. The CDR3 runs to 14 residues. Losses at the gene ends were 3 bases for V and 6 bases for J; bases not matched to a gene: 4. Germline V gives CDR1 GTSNPN, CDR2 SVGIG (reference sequence). This chain's CDR3 is CAWRGQGEGQPQHF. CDR3 sequence (DNA): TGTGCCTGGAGGGGACAGGGGGAGGGTCAGCCCCAGCATTTT.

The CDR3 DNA reads TGTGCCAGCTCATCAGAGCGGGATACGCAGTATTTT. Residues: CASSSERDTQYF. The chain carries TRBV18 and TRBJ2-3, with D tentatively TRBD2 (5 bases). The CDR3 is 12 amino acids. V was trimmed by 5 bases and J by 6 bases, leaving 9 bases between them. In germline, CDR1 is KGHSH, CDR2 LQKENI.

V usage is TRBV28 and J usage is TRBJ2-1; a weak D match, TRBD1 (6 bases). The CDR3 runs to 16 residues. V lost 6 bases and J lost 3, with 18 bases in between. Germline CDR1 and CDR2: MDHEN and SYDVKM. The CDR3, as DNA: TGTGCCAGCAGCCCAACGACAGGCACGAGCTACAATGAGCAGTTCTTC. It codes for CASSPTTGTSYNEQFF.

This chain joins TRBV19 and TRBJ1-1; D may be TRBD1 (6 bases). Germline loops: CDR1 LNHDA, CDR2 SQIVND (reference sequence). V was cut by 6 bases and J by 1 base, with 12 bases left in between. This CDR3 contains 14 residues. Written as DNA, the CDR3 is TGTGCCAGTAGGGGGGGACACACGAACACTGAAGCTTTCTTT. As protein: CASRGGHTNTEAFF.

This chain uses TRBV19 with TRBJ1-5; no reliable D call. Per germline, CDR1 LNHDA and CDR2 SQIVND (reference sequence). This CDR3 has 15 residues. The ends were cut back, 5 bases at V and 4 bases at J, with 15 bases in the middle. Here the CDR3 DNA reads TGTGCCAGTAGTGCCTGGGTGGTCACGAATCAGCCCCAGCATTTT. Its translation: CASSAWVVTNQPQHF.

Points on this clone: It is unclear where the CDR3 begins or ends on the DNA, so no DNA is shown, and the CDR3 is as TCRdb lists it. The chain joins TRBV6-8 to TRBJ2-7; the table's TRBD1 call for D was not verified on the DNA. Germline V lookup: CDR1 MNHGY, CDR2 SAAAGT. The CDR3 comprises 14 residues, both ends counted. CDR3 sequence reads: CASSTSDRIYEQYF.

V usage is TRBV6-8 and J usage is TRBJ2-7; 8 bases align to TRBD1. CDR3 length: 14 amino acids. CDR1 MNHGY and CDR2 SAAAGT come from the germline V gene. V shed 11 bases and J 8 bases; nucleotides not matched to a gene: 17. The CDR3 sequence is CASKTGRTGPQQYF. DNA for the CDR3: TGTGCCTCCAAAACGGGGCGGACAGGGCCGCAGCAGTACTTC.

The chain combines TRBV11-3 with TRBJ1-3, with D hard to call. The CDR3 sequence is 16 residues long. Germline V gene sequence: CDR1 SGHNT, CDR2 YENEEA. Trimming removed 2 bases from V and 0 bases from J, with 11 bases in between. CDR3 coding DNA: TGTGCCAGCAGCTTATCCGGGCCGAGCTCTGGAAACACCATATATTTT. It is translated as CASSLSGPSSGNTIYF.